This TCR beta chain was found in a study of cytomegalovirus exposure and HLA in healthy donors. Notes on the study in general: Analysis was performed later, and it showed HLA-associated TCR beta chains to be more clonally expanded than equally common others.

Comment on this clone: Its antigen remains unidentified.

13 Jbeta primers and 60 Vbeta primers were used for the PCR. Data came from immunoSEQ multiplex PCR; TCRdb stores just in-frame clones and leaves some out. The data hold about 180,000 clones, with about three quarters observed a single time. Between the trimmed V and J ends, which lost 2 bases and 7 bases, there was a span of 11 bases. This CDR3 is built from 14 residues. Germline V gives CDR1 MNHEY, CDR2 SVGAGI. The chain couples TRBV6-5 to TRBJ1-4; D perhaps matches TRBD1 (5 bases). The receptor was derived from a woman in her sixties in good health and CMV-seropositive. Specimen: PBMCs. The CDR3 region has the DNA TGTGCCAGCAGTTACCAGGGCCAGGGTGAAAAACTGTTTTTT. It yields the protein CASSYQGQGEKLFF.